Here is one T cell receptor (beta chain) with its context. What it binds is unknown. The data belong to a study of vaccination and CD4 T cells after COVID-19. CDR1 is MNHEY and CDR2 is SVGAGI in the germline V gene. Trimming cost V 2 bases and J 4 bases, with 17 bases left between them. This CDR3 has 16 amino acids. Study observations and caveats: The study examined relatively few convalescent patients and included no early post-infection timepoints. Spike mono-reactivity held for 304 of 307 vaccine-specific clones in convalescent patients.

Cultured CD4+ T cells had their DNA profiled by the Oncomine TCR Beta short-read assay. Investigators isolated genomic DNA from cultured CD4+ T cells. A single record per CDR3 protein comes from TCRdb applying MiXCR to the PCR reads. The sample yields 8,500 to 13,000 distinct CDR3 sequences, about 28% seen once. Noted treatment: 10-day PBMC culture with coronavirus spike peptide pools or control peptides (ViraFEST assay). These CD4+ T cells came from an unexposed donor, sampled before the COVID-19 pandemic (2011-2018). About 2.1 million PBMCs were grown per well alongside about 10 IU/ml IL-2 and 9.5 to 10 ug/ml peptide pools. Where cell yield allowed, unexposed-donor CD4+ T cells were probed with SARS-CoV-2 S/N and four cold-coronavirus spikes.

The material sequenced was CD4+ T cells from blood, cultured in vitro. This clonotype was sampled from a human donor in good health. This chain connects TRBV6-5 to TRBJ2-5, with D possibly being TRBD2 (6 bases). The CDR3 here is CASSYEGGARGETQYF. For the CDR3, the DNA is TGTGCCAGCAGTTACGAGGGCGGGGCCCGAGGAGAGACCCAGTACTTC.